This TCR beta chain was recorded in a study of T cell repertoires in cytomegalovirus infection. About the study: Public signatures in TCR beta pointed to CMV infection and matching HLA type. Study-level points and caveats: Based on cumulative public TCR beta family frequency, carriers of CMV plus the relevant HLA were identified. The response measured ex vivo was dominated by TCR beta clonotypes (HLA-C-restricted and CMV-specific).

This clonotype was seen repeatedly, ten times or more. Its matching antigen is unknown. Each CDR3 protein is one row after TCRdb ran MiXCR on the reads. The sample has about 360,000 distinct CDR3 sequences; over 15% are singletons. Germline loops: CDR1 SGHTA, CDR2 FQGNSA. This CDR3 comprises 15 residues. V was pared by 4 bases and J by 4 bases, with 9 bases of the junction left unmatched. Sequencing used PBMCs. The rearrangement links TRBV7-2 to TRBJ2-5; 7 nucleotides match TRBD2. This clonotype was sampled from a human donor in good health (CMV status not recorded). Some clones in this sample may be carry-over from other donors' samples. The CDR3 here is CASSSDGLAVETQYF. As DNA, the CDR3 is TGTGCCAGCAGCTCAGACGGGCTAGCGGTAGAGACCCAGTACTTC.